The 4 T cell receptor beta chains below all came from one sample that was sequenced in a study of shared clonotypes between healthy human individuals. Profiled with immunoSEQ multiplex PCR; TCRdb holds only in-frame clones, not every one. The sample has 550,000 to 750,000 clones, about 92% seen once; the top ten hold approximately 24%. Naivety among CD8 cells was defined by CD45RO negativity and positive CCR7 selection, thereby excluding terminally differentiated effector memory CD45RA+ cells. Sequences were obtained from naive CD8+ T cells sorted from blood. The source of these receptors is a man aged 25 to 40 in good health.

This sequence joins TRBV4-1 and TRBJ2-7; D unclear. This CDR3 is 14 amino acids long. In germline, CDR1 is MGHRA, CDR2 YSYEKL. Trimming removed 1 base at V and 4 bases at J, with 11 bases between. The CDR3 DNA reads TGCGCCAGCAGCCAAGCGGGTCCCGGGTACGAGCAGTACTTC. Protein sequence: CASSQAGPGYEQYF.

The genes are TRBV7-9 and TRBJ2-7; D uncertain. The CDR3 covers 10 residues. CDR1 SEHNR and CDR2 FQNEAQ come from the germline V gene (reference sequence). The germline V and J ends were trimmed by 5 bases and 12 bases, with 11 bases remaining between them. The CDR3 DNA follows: TGTGCCAGCAGCCCAATTACCATGTACTTC. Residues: CASSPITMYF.

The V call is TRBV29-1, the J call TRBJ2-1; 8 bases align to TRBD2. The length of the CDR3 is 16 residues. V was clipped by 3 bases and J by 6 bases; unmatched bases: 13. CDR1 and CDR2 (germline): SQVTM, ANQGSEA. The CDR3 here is CSVDGWERELANEQFF. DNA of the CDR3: TGCAGCGTTGATGGTTGGGAGCGGGAGCTGGCCAATGAGCAGTTCTTC.

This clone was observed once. The CDR3 loop reads CASSSSSSTDTQYF. In DNA form, the CDR3 reads TGTGCCAGCAGTAGCTCATCTTCCACAGATACGCAGTATTTT. The V call is TRBV11-2, the J call TRBJ2-3; D remains unclear. This CDR3 contains 14 residues. V lost 6 bases and J lost 2, with 12 bases in between. The V gene's germline CDR1 is SGHAT and CDR2 FQNNGV.